This T cell receptor beta chain is drawn from a study of blood T cell repertoires in COVID-19. Study-level information: The United States, Italy and Spain were the sources of the acute and convalescent COVID-19 samples. PBMCs, B-cell-depleted T cells, or T cells were the source of the cDNA or gDNA that made up the material.

In the study's own analysis: Nucleated cell number was recorded as an estimate derived from reference gene primer amplification. Generated by immunoSEQ multiplex PCR, the TCRdb table keeps only in-frame clones and is missing some. The DNA was the basis for D and trimming; V, J and clone size are from that table. The sample holds 57,000 or so clones; more than 60% are singletons and the top ten take 20%. This CDR3 has 13 amino acids. The V gene end was trimmed by 3 bases and the J gene end by 8 bases; junction bases not matched to a gene: 3. Germline assignment: CDR1 ENHRY and CDR2 SYGVKD. The chain couples TRBV10-3 to TRBJ1-2; 10 bases agree with TRBD1. Sequenced sample: peripheral blood. This receptor was identified in a woman of 80 years or more with active or convalescent COVID-19. CDR3 amino acids: CAISDGTGEGYTF. CDR3 nucleotides: TGTGCCATCAGTGACGGGACAGGGGAAGGCTACACCTTC.